These 6 T cell receptor beta chains share one sample of origin, sequenced in a study of T cell changes during pregnancy in multiple sclerosis. The data were produced by immunoSEQ multiplex PCR, yet TCRdb's version contains in-frame clones alone and is incomplete. The profile shows approximately 79,000 clones, 93% of them singletons. The starting material was peripheral blood, obtained in the second trimester of pregnancy. Every receptor here comes from a female donor in good health, enrolled as a control in a pregnancy study.

The chain combines TRBV19 with TRBJ1-2; D not resolved. The germline V gene has CDR1 LNHDA and CDR2 SQIVND (reference sequence). This CDR3 is 13 amino acids long. Trimming took 7 bases from V and 3 from J, leaving 12 bases between them. CDR3 in amino acids: CASNGEGHYGYTF. The CDR3 coding sequence is TGTGCCAGTAACGGGGAGGGCCACTATGGCTACACCTTC.

This sequence joins TRBV5-4 and TRBJ2-5; TRBD1 might be the D (5 bases). Trimming removed 0 bases at V and 3 bases at J, with 9 bases between. The CDR3 length is 14 residues. CDR1 and CDR2 from the germline V gene are SGHNT and YYREEE (reference sequence). CDR3 coding DNA: TGTGCCAGCAGCTTGGGGACACTTAAAGAGACCCAGTACTTC. Its protein product is CASSLGTLKETQYF. Complete variable domain (other parts from reference TRBV5-4 and TRBJ2-5): ETGVTQSPTHLIKTRGQQVTLRCSSQSGHNTVSWYQQALGQGPQFIFQYYREEENGRGNFPPRFSGLQFPNYSSELNVNALELDDSALYLCASSLGTLKETQYFGPGTRLLVL.

This clone was counted a single time. This sequence joins TRBV19 and TRBJ2-3; the D is unclear. The CDR3 extends over 12 amino acids. Trimming left V 1 base short and J 4 bases short, with 3 bases between. The germline gives CDR1 LNHDA, CDR2 SQIVND (reference sequence). CDR3 in DNA: TGTGCCAGTAGTATAGTCGCAGATACGCAGTATTTT. It is translated as CASSIVADTQYF.

The chain links TRBV9 to TRBJ1-4; 10 bases agree with TRBD1. Trimming cost V 4 bases and J 0 bases; bases outside gene matches: 6. Germline V lookup: CDR1 SGDLS, CDR2 YYNGEE. The CDR3 is made up of 17 amino acids. CDR3 amino acids: CASSPRQGASTNEKLFF. The CDR3 DNA reads as TGTGCCAGCAGCCCCCGACAGGGGGCTTCAACTAATGAAAAACTGTTTTTT.

The chain employs TRBV9 and TRBJ2-3; D gene unclear. Germline CDR1 is SGDLS and CDR2 is YYNGEE. The V and J ends lost 0 bases and 2 bases respectively, with 13 bases between them. The CDR3 length is 16 residues. The CDR3 DNA is TGTGCCAGCAGCGTAGGTGTTGAGTCCTCCACAGATACGCAGTATTTT. Protein product: CASSVGVESSTDTQYF.

The chain uses TRBV5-6 and TRBJ1-4; the D gene is possibly TRBD1 (5 bases). Germline CDR1 reads SGHDT; CDR2 reads YYEEEE. With 2 bases removed from V and 7 bases from J, the gap between germline ends came to 12 bases. The CDR3 extends over 14 amino acids. The CDR3 nucleotides read TGTGCCAGCAGCTTCGGGGGAAAAACTGAAAAACTGTTTTTT. Translated: CASSFGGKTEKLFF.